A single sample gave rise to the 15 T cell receptor beta chains below, sequenced in a study of blood T cell repertoires in COVID-19. This table comes from immunoSEQ multiplex PCR, and its TCRdb copy is limited to in-frame clones, with some not included. Of 200,000 to 250,000 clones in the sample, about 91% were seen once. The sample comprised PBMCs or T cells enriched from blood (not recorded which). Receptor source: a man between 18 and 35 years old with acute COVID-19.

This chain uses TRBV11-2 with TRBJ1-1, with 10 bases fitting TRBD1. The V segment lost 3 bases and the J segment 5 bases; nucleotides outside the gene matches: 3. Germline V CDR1 and CDR2: SGHAT, FQNNGV. The CDR3 covers 14 residues. CDR3 region: CASSLTGGATEAFF. The CDR3 DNA follows: TGTGCCAGCAGCTTGACAGGGGGCGCGACTGAAGCTTTCTTT.

V and J are TRBV11-3 and TRBJ2-5; possibly TRBD2 for D (6 bases). CDR3 length equals 17 residues. Per germline, CDR1 SGHNT and CDR2 YENEEA. Trimming removed 0 bases at V and 1 base at J, with 15 bases between. The CDR3 protein is CASSLDLVGSGQETQYF. DNA for the CDR3: TGTGCCAGCAGCTTAGATCTTGTCGGGAGCGGCCAAGAGACCCAGTACTTC.

V usage is TRBV24-1 and J usage is TRBJ2-1; 7 nucleotides match TRBD2. The V gene end was trimmed by 4 bases and the J gene end by 1 base; junction bases not matched to a gene: 12. This CDR3 contains 18 residues. Germline CDR1 and CDR2: KGHDR and SFDVKD. The CDR3 DNA sequence: TGTGCCACCAGTGACTCCCAGATGAGGGAGGGGTCCTACAATGAGCAGTTCTTC. Translation: CATSDSQMREGSYNEQFF.

V usage is TRBV7-3 and J usage is TRBJ1-2; D perhaps matches TRBD1 (5 bases). V shed 5 bases and J shed 4 bases, with 11 bases lying between them. The CDR3 is 13 amino acids. The germline gives CDR1 SGHTA, CDR2 FQGTGA. The CDR3 region is CASSPGGLYGYTF. CDR3 bases: TGTGCCAGCAGCCCGGGGGGTCTCTATGGCTACACCTTC.

The chain has TRBV9 and TRBJ2-5; D is perhaps TRBD2 (7 bases). The V gene lost 4 bases and the J gene lost 5 bases, with 18 bases spanning the gap. CDR3 length: 15 amino acids. Germline-derived CDR1 and CDR2 are SGDLS and YYNGEE. CDR3 nucleotides: TGTGCCAGCAGCTACCGGGGAGGGAGGGGGGAGACCCAGTACTTC. It translates to CASSYRGGRGETQYF. The whole variable domain, filled in from reference TRBV9 and TRBJ2-5, reads DSGVTQTPKHLITATGQRVTLRCSPRSGDLSVYWYQQSLDQGLQFLIQYYNGEERAKGNILERFSAQQFPDLHSELNLSSLELGDSALYFCASSYRGGRGETQYFGPGTRLLVL.

This clone appeared once. This chain joins TRBV5-1 and TRBJ2-3, with 9 bases that match TRBD2. The germline V gene encodes CDR1 SGHRS and CDR2 YFSETQ. This CDR3 region has 16 residues. The ends lost 0 bases at V and 3 bases at J; junction bases unmatched: 5. The DNA of the CDR3 is TGCGCCAGCAGCTTGGATCCGGGACTAGCTACAGATACGCAGTATTTT. It is translated as CASSLDPGLATDTQYF.

This chain uses TRBV25-1 with TRBJ1-2, with a possible D match to TRBD1 (6 bases). The V and J ends lost 3 bases and 3 bases respectively, with 14 bases between them. Germline V lookup: CDR1 MGHDK, CDR2 SYGVNS. The CDR3 has 15 amino acids. The chain's CDR3 is CASSDRGAFDYGYTF. CDR3 DNA sequence: TGTGCCAGCAGTGACAGGGGAGCATTCGACTATGGCTACACCTTC.

This clone appeared once. The rearrangement uses TRBV9 and TRBJ2-7; D possibly corresponds to TRBD2 (7 bases). The CDR3 is 18 residues long. Germline V gene sequence: CDR1 SGDLS, CDR2 YYNGEE. V was pared by 3 bases and J by 2 bases, with 24 bases between. The CDR3 sequence is CASSAERGGPAQTYEQYF. The CDR3 coding sequence is TGTGCCAGCAGCGCCGAGAGGGGGGGACCTGCCCAAACCTACGAGCAGTACTTC.

The chain recombines TRBV19 with TRBJ1-2; perhaps TRBD1 as D (5 bases). CDR1 and CDR2 (germline): LNHDA, SQIVND (reference sequence). The CDR3 has 14 amino acids. V shed 4 bases and J shed 2 bases, with 11 bases lying between them. DNA for the CDR3: TGTGCCAGTAGTAAGACGACAGTAAACTATGGCTACACCTTC. Translation gives CASSKTTVNYGYTF. The entire variable domain, with the rest obtained from reference TRBV19 and TRBJ1-2, is as follows: DGGITQSPKYLFRKEGQNVTLSCEQNLNHDAMYWYRQDPGQGLRLIYYSQIVNDFQKGDIAEGYSVSREKKESFPLTVTSAQKNPTAFYLCASSKTTVNYGYTFGSGTRLTVV.

The chain uses TRBV27 and TRBJ2-3, with D possibly matching TRBD1 (6 bases). V dropped 4 bases and J dropped 4 bases, with 9 bases sitting between them. There are 13 residues in the CDR3. CDR1 MNHEY and CDR2 SMNVEV come from the germline V gene (reference sequence). CDR3 region: CASSWGRADTQYF. The CDR3 DNA sequence: TGTGCCAGCAGTTGGGGGCGGGCAGATACGCAGTATTTT.

The chain joins TRBV2 to TRBJ1-6; D is unclear. Germline CDR1 is SNHLY and CDR2 is FYNNEI. This CDR3 is 15 amino acids long. V lost 3 bases to trimming and J lost 7 bases, with 13 bases between them. CDR3 nucleotides: TGTGCCAGCAGTGAGGAGGCGGGAGGGAATTCACCCCTCCACTTT. Amino acid sequence: CASSEEAGGNSPLHF.

The rearrangement links TRBV13 to TRBJ2-5; the D is unclear. The germline CDR1 and CDR2 sequences are PRHDT and FYEKMQ (reference sequence). Trimming cost V 3 bases and J 7 bases, with 9 bases left between them. The CDR3 spans 12 residues. The CDR3 sequence: CASSFPRGTQYF. CDR3 nucleotides: TGTGCCAGCAGCTTCCCCCGAGGGACCCAGTACTTC.

The CDR3 loop is CASSLRQGSSTEAFF. Here the CDR3 DNA reads TGTGCCAGCAGCTTAAGACAGGGAAGTAGCACTGAAGCTTTCTTT. The V call is TRBV11-2, the J call TRBJ1-1; 7 bases map to TRBD1. The length of the CDR3 is 15 residues. From germline, CDR1 is SGHAT and CDR2 FQNNGV. After removal of 2 bases from V and 4 bases from J, the junction contained 7 bases not matched to a gene.

CDR3 in amino acids: CASSFGQGAGREQFF. The CDR3, as DNA: TGTGCCAGCAGCTTTGGACAGGGAGCGGGTCGTGAGCAGTTCTTC. V usage is TRBV11-1 and J usage is TRBJ2-1; 8 bases map to TRBD1. The CDR3 is 15 residues long. V trimming: 3 bases; J trimming: 9 bases; junction bases outside the gene matches: 10. The germline CDR1 and CDR2 sequences are SGHAT and FQDESV (reference sequence).

The V and J genes are TRBV7-9 and TRBJ2-5; 9 bases map to TRBD1. The trim removed 5 bases at V and 5 bases at J, leaving 6 bases unmatched. The CDR3 length is 14 residues. The germline gives CDR1 SEHNR, CDR2 FQNEAQ (reference sequence). CDR3 residues: CASSLGTGLETQYF. In DNA, the CDR3 is TGTGCCAGCAGCCTCGGGACAGGGTTGGAGACCCAGTACTTC.